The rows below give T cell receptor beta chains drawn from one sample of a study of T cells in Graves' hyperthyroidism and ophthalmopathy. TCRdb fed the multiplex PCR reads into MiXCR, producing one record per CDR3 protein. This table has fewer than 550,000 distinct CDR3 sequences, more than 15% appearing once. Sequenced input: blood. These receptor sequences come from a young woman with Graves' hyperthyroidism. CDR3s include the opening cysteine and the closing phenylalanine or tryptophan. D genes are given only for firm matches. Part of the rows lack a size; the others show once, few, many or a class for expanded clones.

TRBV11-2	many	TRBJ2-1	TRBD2	CASSIGTSFEQFF	TGTGCCAGCAGCATAGGGACTAGCTTTGAGCAGTTCTTC
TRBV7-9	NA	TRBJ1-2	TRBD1	CASSWTGYGHTF	TGTGCCAGCAGCTGGACAGGCTATGGCCACACCTTC
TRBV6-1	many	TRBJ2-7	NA	CASSPRGDEQYF	TGTGCCAGCAGCCCCAGGGGTGACGAGCAGTACTTC
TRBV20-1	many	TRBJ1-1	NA	CSARVELRTEAFF	TGCAGTGCTAGGGTTGAACTTAGGACTGAAGCTTTCTTT
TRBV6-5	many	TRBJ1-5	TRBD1	CASSFQTGGNSNQPQHF	TGTGCCAGCAGTTTCCAGACAGGGGGCAATAGCAATCAGCCCCAGCATTTT
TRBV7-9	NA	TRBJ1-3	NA	CASSMTGLSGNTIYF	TGTGCCAGCAGCATGACAGGCCTCTCTGGAAACACCATATATTTT
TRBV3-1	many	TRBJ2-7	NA	CASSQDGTALSYEQYF	TGTGCCAGCAGCCAAGATGGGACCGCACTCTCCTACGAGCAGTACTTC
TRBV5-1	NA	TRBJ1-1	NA	CASSLDRPNTEAFF	TGCGCCAGCAGCTTGGACAGGCCCAACACTGAAGCTTTCTTT
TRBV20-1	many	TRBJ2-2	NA	CSARRQLNTGELFF	TGCAGTGCTAGACGACAGTTAAACACCGGGGAGCTGTTTTTT
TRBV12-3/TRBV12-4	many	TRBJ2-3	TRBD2	CASSSRTSGASTDTLYF	TGTGCCAGCAGTTCCCGGACTAGCGGGGCTAGCACAGATACGCTGTATTTT
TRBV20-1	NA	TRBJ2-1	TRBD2	CSAIPSGRSYNEQFF	TGCAGTGCTATTCCTAGCGGGCGCTCCTACAATGAGCAGTTCTTC
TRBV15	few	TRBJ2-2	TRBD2	CATSGTTNTGELFF	TGTGCCACCAGTGGGACTACCAACACCGGGGAGCTGTTTTTT
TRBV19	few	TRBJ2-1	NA	CASSYRGQEQFF	TGTGCCAGCAGCTACCGGGGCCAGGAGCAGTTCTTC
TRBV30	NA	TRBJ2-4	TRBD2	CAWSESGTRNIQYF	TGTGCCTGGAGTGAATCCGGGACTAGAAACATTCAGTACTTC
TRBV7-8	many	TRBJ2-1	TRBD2	CASSATWTSGSSYNEQFF	TGTGCCAGCAGCGCCACCTGGACTAGCGGGAGCTCCTACAATGAGCAGTTCTTC
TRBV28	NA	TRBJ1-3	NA	CAGSKTVSGNTIYF	TGTGCCGGGAGCAAGACAGTCTCTGGAAACACCATATATTTT
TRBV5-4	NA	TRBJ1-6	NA	CASTSGPNGSPLHF	TGTGCCAGCACCTCAGGGCCAAATGGTTCACCCCTCCACTTT
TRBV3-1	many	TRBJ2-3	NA	CASSHWGTDTQYF	TGTGCCAGCAGCCACTGGGGCACAGATACGCAGTATTTT
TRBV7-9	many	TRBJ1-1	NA	CASSPPGPVEAFF	TGTGCCAGCAGCCCGCCAGGGCCCGTTGAAGCTTTCTTT
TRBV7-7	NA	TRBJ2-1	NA	CASSEQVGAYNEQFF	TGTGCTAGCAGCGAGCAGGTAGGGGCCTACAATGAGCAGTTCTTC
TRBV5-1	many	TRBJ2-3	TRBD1	CASSWTGVSTDTQYF	TGCGCCAGCAGCTGGACAGGGGTTAGCACAGATACGCAGTATTTT
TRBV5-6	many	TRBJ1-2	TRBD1	CASSLTPVTGANYGYTF	TGTGCCAGCAGCTTGACACCGGTGACAGGGGCTAACTATGGCTACACCTTC
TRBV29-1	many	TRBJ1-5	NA	CSVEGSAGQPQHF	TGCAGCGTTGAAGGATCCGCCGGCCAGCCCCAGCATTTT
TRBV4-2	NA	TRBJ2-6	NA	CASSQSRGTEVAGANVLTF	TGTGCCAGCAGCCAATCCCGCGGGACAGAGGTCGCTGGGGCCAACGTCCTGACTTTC
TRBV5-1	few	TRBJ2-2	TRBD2	CASSPRTSVNTGELFF	TGCGCCAGCAGCCCCCGGACTAGCGTGAACACCGGGGAGCTGTTTTTT
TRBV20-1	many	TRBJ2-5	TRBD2	CSASRTSIETQYF	TGCAGTGCTAGCCGGACTAGCATAGAGACCCAGTACTTC
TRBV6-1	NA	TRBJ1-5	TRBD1	CASSPGQGRRSNQPQHF	TGTGCCAGCAGTCCGGGACAGGGGAGGCGAAGCAATCAGCCCCAGCATTTT
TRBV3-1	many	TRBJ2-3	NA	CASSQEGAYSTDTQYF	TGTGCCAGCAGCCAAGAAGGCGCCTATAGCACAGATACGCAGTATTTT
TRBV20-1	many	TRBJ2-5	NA	CSATLPKGLGETQYF	TGCAGTGCTACGCTTCCGAAGGGGCTGGGGGAGACCCAGTACTTC
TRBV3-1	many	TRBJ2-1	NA	CASKGPWEQFF	TGTGCCAGCAAGGGCCCATGGGAGCAGTTCTTC
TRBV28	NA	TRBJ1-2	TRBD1	CASSLGGTGTGRSGYTF	TGTGCCAGCAGTTTAGGTGGTACCGGGACAGGGCGCAGTGGCTACACCTTC
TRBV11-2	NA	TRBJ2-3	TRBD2	CASSFRRLAGTDTQYF	TGTGCCAGCAGCTTTCGCCGGCTAGCGGGGACAGATACGCAGTATTTT
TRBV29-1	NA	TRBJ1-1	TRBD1	CSGTGTGNTEAFF	TGCAGCGGTACCGGGACAGGGAACACTGAAGCTTTCTTT
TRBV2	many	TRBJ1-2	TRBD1	CASGQDYGYTF	TGTGCCTCCGGACAGGACTATGGCTACACCTTC
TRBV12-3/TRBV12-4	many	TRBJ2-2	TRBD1	CASSGDRGAVSTGELFF	TGTGCCAGCAGTGGGGACAGGGGGGCGGTTTCTACCGGGGAGCTGTTTTTT
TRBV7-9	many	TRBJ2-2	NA	CASSATRDINTGELFF	TGTGCCAGCAGCGCAACCCGGGATATTAACACCGGGGAGCTGTTTTTT
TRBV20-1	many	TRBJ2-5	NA	CSASPAQAQETQYF	TGCAGTGCCAGCCCCGCTCAGGCTCAAGAGACCCAGTACTTC
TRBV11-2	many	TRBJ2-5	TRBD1	CASRNTGGIEETQYF	TGTGCCAGCAGAAATACAGGGGGTATTGAGGAGACCCAGTACTTC
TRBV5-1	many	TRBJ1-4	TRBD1	CASSSQGLGEKLFF	TGCGCCAGCAGCTCACAGGGGCTGGGAGAAAAACTGTTTTTT
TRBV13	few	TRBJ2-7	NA	CASSPFPGYEQYF	TGTGCCAGCAGCCCCTTCCCTGGGTACGAGCAGTACTTC
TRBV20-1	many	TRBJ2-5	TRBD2	CSAARLAGQETQYF	TGCAGTGCCGCAAGACTAGCGGGGCAAGAGACCCAGTACTTC
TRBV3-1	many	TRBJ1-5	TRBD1	CASRGQPNQPQHF	TGTGCCAGCAGGGGACAGCCCAATCAGCCCCAGCATTTT
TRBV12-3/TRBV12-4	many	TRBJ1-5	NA	CASSYRVGQPQHF	TGTGCCAGCAGTTACAGGGTGGGCCAGCCCCAGCATTTT
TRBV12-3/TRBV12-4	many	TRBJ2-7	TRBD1	CASSNWDRGYEQYF	TGTGCCAGCAGTAATTGGGACAGGGGGTACGAGCAGTACTTC
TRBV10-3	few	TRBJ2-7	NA	CAFGDGGVGYEQYF	TGTGCCTTCGGGGACGGGGGCGTCGGGTACGAGCAGTACTTC
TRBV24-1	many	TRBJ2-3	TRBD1	CATSDPGQGPDTQYF	TGTGCCACCAGTGATCCCGGACAGGGCCCAGATACGCAGTATTTT
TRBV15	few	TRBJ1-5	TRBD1	CATSRSGTGTNQPQHF	TGTGCCACCAGCAGGTCCGGGACAGGGACCAATCAGCCCCAGCATTTT
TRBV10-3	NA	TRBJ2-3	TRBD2	CATGRGVGTDTQYF	TGTGCCACAGGGAGGGGAGTCGGGACAGATACGCAGTATTTT
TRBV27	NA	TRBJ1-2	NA	CASRRGRDYGYTF	TGTGCCAGCAGGAGGGGTAGGGACTATGGCTACACCTTC
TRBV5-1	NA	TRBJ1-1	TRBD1	CASSAGQGSNTEAFF	TGCGCCAGCAGCGCGGGACAGGGGTCGAACACTGAAGCTTTCTTT
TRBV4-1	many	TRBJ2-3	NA	CASSQDRSEQIDTQYF	TGCGCCAGCAGCCAAGATAGGTCGGAACAGATAGATACGCAGTATTTT
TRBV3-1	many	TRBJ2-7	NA	CASSQDRSTEQYF	TGTGCCAGCAGCCAAGATCGAAGCACCGAGCAGTACTTC